This TCR beta chain was documented in a study of blood T cell repertoires in COVID-19. The CDR3 consists of 13 residues. CDR1 MNHEY and CDR2 SMNVEV come from the germline V gene (reference sequence). Between the trimmed V and J ends, which lost 3 bases and 0 bases, there was a span of 5 bases. Libraries were prepared by immunoSEQ multiplex PCR; TCRdb keeps only in-frame clonotypes and omits some of them. The table records around 87,000 clones, about 90% of them present only once. This chain joins TRBV27 and TRBJ1-2; D is ambiguous. The receptor comes from a human donor with active COVID-19. The donor label of this sample is uncertain. Material: peripheral blood. The CDR3 nucleotides are TGTGCCAGCAGTTTGGGAGCTAACTATGGCTACACCTTC. Translated, it gives CASSLGANYGYTF.